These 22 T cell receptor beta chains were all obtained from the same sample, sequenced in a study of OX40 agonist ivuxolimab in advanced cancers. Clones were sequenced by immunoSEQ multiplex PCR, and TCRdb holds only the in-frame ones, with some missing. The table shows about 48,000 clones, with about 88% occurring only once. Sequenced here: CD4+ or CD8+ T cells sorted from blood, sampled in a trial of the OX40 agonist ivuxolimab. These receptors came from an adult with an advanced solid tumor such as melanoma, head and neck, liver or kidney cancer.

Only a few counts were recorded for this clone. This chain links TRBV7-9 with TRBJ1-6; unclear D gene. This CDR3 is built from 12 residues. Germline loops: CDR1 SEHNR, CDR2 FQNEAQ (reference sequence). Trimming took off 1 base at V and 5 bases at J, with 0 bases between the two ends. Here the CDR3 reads CASSLDNSPLHF. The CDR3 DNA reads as TGTGCCAGCAGCTTAGATAATTCACCCCTCCACTTT. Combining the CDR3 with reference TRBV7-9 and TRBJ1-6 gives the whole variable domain DTGVSQNPRHKITKRGQNVTFRCDPISEHNRLYWYRQTLGQGPEFLTYFQNEAQLEKSRLLSDRFSAERPKGSFSTLEIQRTEQGDSAMYLCASSLDNSPLHFGNGTRLTVT.

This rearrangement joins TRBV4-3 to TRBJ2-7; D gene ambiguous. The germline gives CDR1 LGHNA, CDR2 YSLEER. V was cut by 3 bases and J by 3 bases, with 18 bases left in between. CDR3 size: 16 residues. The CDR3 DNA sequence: TGCGCCAGCAGCCAGTCCCGGGCCGAGAGGTACTACGAGCAGTACTTC. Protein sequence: CASSQSRAERYYEQYF.

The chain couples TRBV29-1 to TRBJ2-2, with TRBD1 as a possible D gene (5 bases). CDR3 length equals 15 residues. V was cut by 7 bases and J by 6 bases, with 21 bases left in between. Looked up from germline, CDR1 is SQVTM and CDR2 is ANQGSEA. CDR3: CSDDLVRKGAGELFF. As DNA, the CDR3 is TGCAGCGATGACCTAGTGCGGAAAGGGGCCGGGGAGCTGTTTTTT.

The CDR3 DNA sequence: TGTGCCAGCAGTGGGGCCAGAAATGAAAAACTGTTTTTT. Amino acid sequence: CASSGARNEKLFF. J is TRBJ1-4 and V is TRBV2; D is uncertain. With 4 bases removed from V and 5 bases from J, the gap between germline ends came to 8 bases. Germline V lookup: CDR1 SNHLY, CDR2 FYNNEI. The CDR3 length is 13 residues.

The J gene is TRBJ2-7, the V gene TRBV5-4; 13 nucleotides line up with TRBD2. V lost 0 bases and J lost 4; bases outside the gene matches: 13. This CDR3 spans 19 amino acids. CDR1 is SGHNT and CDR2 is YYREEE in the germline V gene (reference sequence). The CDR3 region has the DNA TGTGCCAGCAGCTTGGGGGGAGCATGGACTAGCGGGAGAGATTACGAGCAGTACTTC. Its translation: CASSLGGAWTSGRDYEQYF.

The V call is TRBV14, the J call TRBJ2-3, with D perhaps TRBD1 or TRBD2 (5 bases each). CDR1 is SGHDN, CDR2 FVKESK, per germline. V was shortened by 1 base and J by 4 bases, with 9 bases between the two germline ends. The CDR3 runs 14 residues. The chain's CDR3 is CASSQAGSPDTQYF. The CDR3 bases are TGTGCCAGCAGCCAAGCAGGGAGCCCAGATACGCAGTATTTT.

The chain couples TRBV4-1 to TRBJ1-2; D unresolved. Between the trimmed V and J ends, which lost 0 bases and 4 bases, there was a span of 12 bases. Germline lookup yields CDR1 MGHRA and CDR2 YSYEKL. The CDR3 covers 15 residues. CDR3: CASSQERIQIYGYTF. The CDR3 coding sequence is TGCGCCAGCAGCCAAGAGAGGATACAGATCTATGGCTACACCTTC.

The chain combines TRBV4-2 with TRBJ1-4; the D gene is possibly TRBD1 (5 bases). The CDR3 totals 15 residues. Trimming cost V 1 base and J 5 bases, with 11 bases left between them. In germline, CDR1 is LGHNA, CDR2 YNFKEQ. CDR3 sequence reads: CASSQVAGLNEKLFF. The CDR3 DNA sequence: TGTGCCAGCAGCCAAGTAGCAGGGTTAAATGAAAAACTGTTTTTT.

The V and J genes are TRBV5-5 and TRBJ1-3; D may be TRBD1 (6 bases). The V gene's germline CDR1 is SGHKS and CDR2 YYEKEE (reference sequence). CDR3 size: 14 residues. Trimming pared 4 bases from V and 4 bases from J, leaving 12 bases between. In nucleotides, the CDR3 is TGTGCCAGCAGCCCGGGGGCTTTCGGAAACACCATATATTTT. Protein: CASSPGAFGNTIYF.

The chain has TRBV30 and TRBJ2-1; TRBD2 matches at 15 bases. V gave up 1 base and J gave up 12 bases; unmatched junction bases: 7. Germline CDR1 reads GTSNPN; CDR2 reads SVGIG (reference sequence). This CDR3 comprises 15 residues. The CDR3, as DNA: TGTGCCTGGAGTGCGGGACTAGCGGGAGGACTTGGGCAGTTCTTC. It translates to CAWSAGLAGGLGQFF.

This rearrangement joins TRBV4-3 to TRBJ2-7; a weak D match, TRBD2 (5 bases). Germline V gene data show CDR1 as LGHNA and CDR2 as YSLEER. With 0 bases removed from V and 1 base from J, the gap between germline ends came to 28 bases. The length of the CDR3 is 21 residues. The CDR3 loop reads CASSQEYGGGLLNSGSYEQYF. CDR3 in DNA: TGCGCCAGCAGCCAAGAATATGGAGGAGGACTCCTTAATTCTGGGTCCTACGAGCAGTACTTC.

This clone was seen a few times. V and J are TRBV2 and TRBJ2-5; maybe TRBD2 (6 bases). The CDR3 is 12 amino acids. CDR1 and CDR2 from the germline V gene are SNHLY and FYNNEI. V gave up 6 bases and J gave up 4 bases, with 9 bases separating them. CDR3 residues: CASRLALETQYF. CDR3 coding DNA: TGTGCCAGCAGGCTAGCGTTAGAGACCCAGTACTTC.

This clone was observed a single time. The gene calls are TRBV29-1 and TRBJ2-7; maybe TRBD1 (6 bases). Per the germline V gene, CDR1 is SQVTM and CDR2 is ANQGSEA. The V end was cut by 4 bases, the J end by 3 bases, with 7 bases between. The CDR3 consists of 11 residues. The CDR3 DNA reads TGCAGCGTTGTAGGGGGCTACGAGCAGTACTTC. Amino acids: CSVVGGYEQYF.

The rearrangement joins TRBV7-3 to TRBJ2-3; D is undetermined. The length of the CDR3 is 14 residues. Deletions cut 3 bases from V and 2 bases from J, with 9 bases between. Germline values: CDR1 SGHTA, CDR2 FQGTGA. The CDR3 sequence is CASSFGGPTDTQYF. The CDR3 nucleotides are TGTGCCAGCAGCTTTGGTGGGCCCACAGATACGCAGTATTTT.

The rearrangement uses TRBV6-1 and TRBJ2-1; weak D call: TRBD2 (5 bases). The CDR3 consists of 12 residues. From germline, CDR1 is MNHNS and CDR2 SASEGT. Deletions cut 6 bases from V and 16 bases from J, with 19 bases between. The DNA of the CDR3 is TGTGCCAGCAGGAGAGCGGATCCAAGCGACTTCTTC. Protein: CASRRADPSDFF.

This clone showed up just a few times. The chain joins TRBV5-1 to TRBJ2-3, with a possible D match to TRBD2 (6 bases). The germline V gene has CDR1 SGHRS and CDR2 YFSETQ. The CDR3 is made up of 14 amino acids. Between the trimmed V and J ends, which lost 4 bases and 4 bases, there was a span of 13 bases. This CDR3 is CASSPEGLADTQYF. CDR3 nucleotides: TGCGCCAGCAGCCCGGAGGGCCTCGCAGATACGCAGTATTTT.

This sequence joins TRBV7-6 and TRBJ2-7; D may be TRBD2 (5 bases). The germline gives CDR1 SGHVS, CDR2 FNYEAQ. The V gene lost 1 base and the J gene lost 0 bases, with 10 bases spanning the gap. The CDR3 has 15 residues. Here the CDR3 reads CASSLGGSGSYEQYF. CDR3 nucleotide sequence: TGTGCCAGCAGCTTAGGAGGGAGCGGCTCCTACGAGCAGTACTTC.

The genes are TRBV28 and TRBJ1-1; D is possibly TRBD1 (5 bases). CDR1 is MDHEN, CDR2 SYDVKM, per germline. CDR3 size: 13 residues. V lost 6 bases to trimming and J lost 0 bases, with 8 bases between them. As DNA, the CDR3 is TGTGCCAGCAGAGGGGAGGTGAACACTGAAGCTTTCTTT. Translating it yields CASRGEVNTEAFF.

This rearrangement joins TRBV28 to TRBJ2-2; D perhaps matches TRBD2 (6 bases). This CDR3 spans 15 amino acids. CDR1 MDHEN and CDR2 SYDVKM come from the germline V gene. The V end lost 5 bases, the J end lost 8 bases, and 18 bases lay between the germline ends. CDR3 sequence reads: CASSGSERAAGELFF. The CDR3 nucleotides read TGTGCCAGCAGTGGGTCGGAGCGGGCGGCGGGGGAGCTGTTTTTT.

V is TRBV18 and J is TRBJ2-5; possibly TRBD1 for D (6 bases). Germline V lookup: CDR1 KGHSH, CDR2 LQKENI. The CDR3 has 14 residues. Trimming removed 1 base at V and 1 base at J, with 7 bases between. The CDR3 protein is CASSPQGVQETQYF. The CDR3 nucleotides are TGTGCCAGCTCACCACAGGGGGTCCAAGAGACCCAGTACTTC.

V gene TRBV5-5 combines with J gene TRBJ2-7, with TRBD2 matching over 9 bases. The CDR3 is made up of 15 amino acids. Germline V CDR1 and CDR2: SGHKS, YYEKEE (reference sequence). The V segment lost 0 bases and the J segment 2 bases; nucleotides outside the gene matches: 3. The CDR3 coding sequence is TGTGCCAGCAGCTTGGTCGCGGGAGGGACCTACGAGCAGTACTTC. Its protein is CASSLVAGGTYEQYF.

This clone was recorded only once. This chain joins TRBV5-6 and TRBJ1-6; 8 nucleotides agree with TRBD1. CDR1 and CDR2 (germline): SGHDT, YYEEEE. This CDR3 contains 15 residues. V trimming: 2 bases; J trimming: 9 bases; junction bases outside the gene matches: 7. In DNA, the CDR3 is TGTGCCAGCAGCTTTGGCAGGACAGGGTCTTCACCCCTCCACTTT. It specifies CASSFGRTGSSPLHF.